This T cell receptor (beta chain) was captured by sequencing in a study of T-cell reconstitution after alpha-beta-depleted transplantation in children. During its preparation, the TCRbeta library received unique molecular identifiers. A single record per CDR3 protein comes from TCRdb applying MiXCR to the PCR reads. In the table there are 450,000 to 600,000 distinct CDR3 sequences, around 13% of which are singletons. For this clonotype: Antigen unknown.

Findings and limits, study-wide: Among T cells one year after transplant, newly produced cells accounted for most counts and diversity.

Germline V gene data show CDR1 as LGHDT and CDR2 as YNNKEL (reference sequence). The V gene end was trimmed by 5 bases and the J gene end by 4 bases; junction bases not matched to a gene: 11. The CDR3 covers 16 residues. Sequenced material: PBMCs, mostly from graft donor cells, taken 360 days after TCRalphabeta/CD19-depleted stem cell transplant. The rearrangement uses TRBV3-1 and TRBJ2-3; TRBD2 agrees at 8 bases. The clonotype originates from a male patient aged 10 to 17 who had a stem cell transplant for acute myeloid leukemia, so the T cells may come from the graft donor. This CDR3 reads CASSETPGGPADTQYF. The CDR3 DNA is TGTGCCAGCAGCGAGACTCCGGGAGGGCCTGCAGATACGCAGTATTTT.